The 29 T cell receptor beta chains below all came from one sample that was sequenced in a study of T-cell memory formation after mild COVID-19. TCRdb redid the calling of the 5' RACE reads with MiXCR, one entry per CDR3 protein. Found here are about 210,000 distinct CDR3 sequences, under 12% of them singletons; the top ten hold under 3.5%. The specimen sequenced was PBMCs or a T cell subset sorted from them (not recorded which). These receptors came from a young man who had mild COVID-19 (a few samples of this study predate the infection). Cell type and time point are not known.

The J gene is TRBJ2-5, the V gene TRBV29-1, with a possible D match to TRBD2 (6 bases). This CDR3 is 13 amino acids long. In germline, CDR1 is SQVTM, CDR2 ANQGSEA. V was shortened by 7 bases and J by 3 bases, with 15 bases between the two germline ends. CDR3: CSAHARGKETQYF. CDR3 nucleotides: TGCAGCGCCCATGCTCGGGGGAAAGAGACCCAGTACTTC.

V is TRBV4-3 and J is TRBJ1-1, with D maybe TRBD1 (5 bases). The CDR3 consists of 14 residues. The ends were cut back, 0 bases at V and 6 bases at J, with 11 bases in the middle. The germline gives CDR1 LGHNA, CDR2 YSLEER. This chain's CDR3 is CASSQDQGRPEAFF. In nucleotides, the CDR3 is TGCGCCAGCAGCCAAGATCAGGGACGGCCTGAAGCTTTCTTT.

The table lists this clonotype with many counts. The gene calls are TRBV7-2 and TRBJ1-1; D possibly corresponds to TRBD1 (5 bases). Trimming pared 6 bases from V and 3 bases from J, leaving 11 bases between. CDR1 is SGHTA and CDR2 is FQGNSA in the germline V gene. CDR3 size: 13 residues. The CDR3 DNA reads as TGTGCCAGCAGGCCAGGGTTTGACACTGAAGCTTTCTTT. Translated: CASRPGFDTEAFF.

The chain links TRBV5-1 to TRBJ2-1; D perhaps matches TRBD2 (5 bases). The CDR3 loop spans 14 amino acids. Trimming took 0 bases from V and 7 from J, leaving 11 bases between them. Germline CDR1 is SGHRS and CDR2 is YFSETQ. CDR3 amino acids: CASSLAGDYNEQFF. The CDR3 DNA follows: TGCGCCAGCAGCTTGGCAGGAGACTATAATGAGCAGTTCTTC.

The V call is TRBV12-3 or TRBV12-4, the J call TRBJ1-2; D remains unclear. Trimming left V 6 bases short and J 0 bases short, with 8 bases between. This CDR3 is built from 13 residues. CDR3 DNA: TGTGCCAGCAGACCGGGATCTAACTATGGCTACACCTTC. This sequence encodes CASRPGSNYGYTF.

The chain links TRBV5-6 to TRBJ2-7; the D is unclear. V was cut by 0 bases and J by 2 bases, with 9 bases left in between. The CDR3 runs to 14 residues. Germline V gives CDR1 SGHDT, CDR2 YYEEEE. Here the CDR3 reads CASSLASGTYEQYV. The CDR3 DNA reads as TGTGCCAGCAGCTTGGCATCCGGAACCTACGAGCAGTACGTC.

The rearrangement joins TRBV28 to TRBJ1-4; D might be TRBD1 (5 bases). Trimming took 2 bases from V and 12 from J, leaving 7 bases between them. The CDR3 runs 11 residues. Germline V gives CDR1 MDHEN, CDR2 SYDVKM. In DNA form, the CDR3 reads TGTGCCAGCAGTTTAAGCAGGGAACTGTTTTTT. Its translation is CASSLSRELFF.

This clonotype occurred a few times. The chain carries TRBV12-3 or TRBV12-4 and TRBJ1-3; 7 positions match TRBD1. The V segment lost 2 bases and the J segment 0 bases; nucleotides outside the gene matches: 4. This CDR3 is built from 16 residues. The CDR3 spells CASSLRGPLSGNTIYF. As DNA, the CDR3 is TGTGCCAGCAGTTTAAGGGGGCCTCTCTCTGGAAACACCATATATTTT.

CDR3 coding DNA: TGTGCCAGCAGCTTAATCCCCAGTGGATACTCTGGAAACACCATATATTTT. Translated: CASSLIPSGYSGNTIYF. The chain couples TRBV7-2 to TRBJ1-3; D call uncertain. The CDR3 runs to 17 residues. Germline values: CDR1 SGHTA, CDR2 FQGNSA. Between the trimmed V and J ends, which lost 2 bases and 0 bases, there was a span of 14 bases.

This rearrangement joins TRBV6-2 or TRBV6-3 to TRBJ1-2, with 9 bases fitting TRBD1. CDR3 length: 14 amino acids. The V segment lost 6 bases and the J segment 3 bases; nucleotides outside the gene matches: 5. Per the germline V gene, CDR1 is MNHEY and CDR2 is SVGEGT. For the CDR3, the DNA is TGTGCCAGCAGGTGGACAGGGGTCGACTATGGCTACACCTTC. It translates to CASRWTGVDYGYTF.

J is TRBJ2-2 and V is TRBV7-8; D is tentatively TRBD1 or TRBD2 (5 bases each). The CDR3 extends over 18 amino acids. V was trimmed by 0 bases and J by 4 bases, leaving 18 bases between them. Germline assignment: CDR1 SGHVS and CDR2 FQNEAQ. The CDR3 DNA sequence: TGTGCCAGCAGCTTAGCACATTCATTCGGGACCACCACCGGGGAGCTGTTTTTT. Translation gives CASSLAHSFGTTTGELFF. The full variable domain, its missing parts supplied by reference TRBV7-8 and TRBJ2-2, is GAGVSQSPRYKVAKRGQDVALRCDPISGHVSLFWYQQALGQGPEFLTYFQNEAQLDKSGLPSDRFFAERPEGSVSTLKIQRTQQEDSAVYLCASSLAHSFGTTTGELFFGEGSRLTVL.

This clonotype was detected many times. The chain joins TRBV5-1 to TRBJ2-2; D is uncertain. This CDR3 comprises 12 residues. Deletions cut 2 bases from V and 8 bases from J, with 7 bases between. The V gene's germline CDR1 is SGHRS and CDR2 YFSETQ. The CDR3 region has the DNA TGCGCCAGCAGCTTTGAGCTGGGGGAGCTGTTTTTT. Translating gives CASSFELGELFF.

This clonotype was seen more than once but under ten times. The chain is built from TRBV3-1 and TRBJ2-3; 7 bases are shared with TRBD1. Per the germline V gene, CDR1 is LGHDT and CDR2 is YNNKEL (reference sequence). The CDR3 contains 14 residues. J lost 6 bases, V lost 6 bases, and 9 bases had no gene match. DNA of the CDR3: TGTGCCAGCAGTCGCCGGGACAGAGGGGATACGCAGTATTTT. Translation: CASSRRDRGDTQYF.

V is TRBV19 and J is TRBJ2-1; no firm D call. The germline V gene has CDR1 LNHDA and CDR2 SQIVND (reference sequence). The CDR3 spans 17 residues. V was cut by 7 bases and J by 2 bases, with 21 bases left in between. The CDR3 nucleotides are TGTGCCAGTATCTTTGCTGCCCTGGCCGCGCCCTACAATGAGCAGTTCTTC. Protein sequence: CASIFAALAAPYNEQFF.

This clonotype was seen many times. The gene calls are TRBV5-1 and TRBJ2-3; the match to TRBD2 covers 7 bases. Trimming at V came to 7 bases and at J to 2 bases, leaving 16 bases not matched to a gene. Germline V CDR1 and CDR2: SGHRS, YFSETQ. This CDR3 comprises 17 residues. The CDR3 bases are TGCGCCAGCGGCACCCCGGGAGGAAGTCTCAACACAGATACGCAGTATTTT. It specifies CASGTPGGSLNTDTQYF.

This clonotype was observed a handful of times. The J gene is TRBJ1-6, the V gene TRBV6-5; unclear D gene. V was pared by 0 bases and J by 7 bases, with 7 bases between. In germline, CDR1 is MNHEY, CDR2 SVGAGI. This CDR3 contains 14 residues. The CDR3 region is CASSYSGVNSPLHF. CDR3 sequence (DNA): TGTGCCAGCAGTTACTCGGGCGTAAATTCACCCCTCCACTTT.

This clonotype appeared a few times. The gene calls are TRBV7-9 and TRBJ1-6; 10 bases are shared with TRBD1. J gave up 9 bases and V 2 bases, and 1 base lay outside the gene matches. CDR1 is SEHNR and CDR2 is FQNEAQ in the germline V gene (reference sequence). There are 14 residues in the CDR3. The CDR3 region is CASSLRTGGSPLHF. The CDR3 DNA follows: TGTGCCAGCAGCTTACGGACAGGGGGTTCACCCCTCCACTTT.

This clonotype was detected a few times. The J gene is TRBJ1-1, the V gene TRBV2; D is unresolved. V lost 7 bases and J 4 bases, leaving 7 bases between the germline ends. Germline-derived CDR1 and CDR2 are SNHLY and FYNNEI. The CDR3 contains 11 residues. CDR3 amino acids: CASKEGTEAFF. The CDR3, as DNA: TGTGCCAGCAAAGAGGGCACTGAAGCTTTCTTT.

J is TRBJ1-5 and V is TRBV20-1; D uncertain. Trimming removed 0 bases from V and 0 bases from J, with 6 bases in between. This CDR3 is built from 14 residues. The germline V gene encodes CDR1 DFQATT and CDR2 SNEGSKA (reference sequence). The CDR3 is CSARDSVSNQPQHF. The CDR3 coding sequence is TGCAGTGCTAGAGACAGTGTTAGCAATCAGCCCCAGCATTTT.

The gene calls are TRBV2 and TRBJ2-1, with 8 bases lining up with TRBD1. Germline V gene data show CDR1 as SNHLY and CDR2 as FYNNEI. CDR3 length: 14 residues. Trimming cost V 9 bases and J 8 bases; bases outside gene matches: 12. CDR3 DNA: TGTGCCAGTTCCAGACAGGGGAAAATCGATGAGCAGTTCTTC. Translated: CASSRQGKIDEQFF.

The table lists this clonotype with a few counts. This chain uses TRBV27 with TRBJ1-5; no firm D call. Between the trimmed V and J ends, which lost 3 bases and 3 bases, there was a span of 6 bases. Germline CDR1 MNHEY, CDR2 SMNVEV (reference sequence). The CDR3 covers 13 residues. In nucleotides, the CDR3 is TGTGCCAGCAGTTTCGTATCCAATCAGCCCCAGCATTTT. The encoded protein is CASSFVSNQPQHF.

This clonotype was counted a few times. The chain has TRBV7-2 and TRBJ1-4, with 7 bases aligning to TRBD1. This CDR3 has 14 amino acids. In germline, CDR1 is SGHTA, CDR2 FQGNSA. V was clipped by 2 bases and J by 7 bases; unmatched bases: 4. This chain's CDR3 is CASSLRQGREKLFF. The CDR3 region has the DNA TGTGCCAGCAGCTTACGACAGGGTCGTGAAAAACTGTTTTTT.

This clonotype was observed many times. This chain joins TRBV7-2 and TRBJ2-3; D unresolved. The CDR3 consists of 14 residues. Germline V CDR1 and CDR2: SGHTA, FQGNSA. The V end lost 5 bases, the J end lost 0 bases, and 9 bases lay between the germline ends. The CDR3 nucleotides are TGTGCCAGCAGCACATACTTAAGCACAGATACGCAGTATTTT. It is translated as CASSTYLSTDTQYF. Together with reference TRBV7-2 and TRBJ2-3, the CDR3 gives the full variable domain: GAGVSQSPSNKVTEKGKDVELRCDPISGHTALYWYRQSLGQGLEFLIYFQGNSAPDKSGLPSDRFSAERTGGSVSTLTIQRTQQEDSAVYLCASSTYLSTDTQYFGPGTRLTVL.

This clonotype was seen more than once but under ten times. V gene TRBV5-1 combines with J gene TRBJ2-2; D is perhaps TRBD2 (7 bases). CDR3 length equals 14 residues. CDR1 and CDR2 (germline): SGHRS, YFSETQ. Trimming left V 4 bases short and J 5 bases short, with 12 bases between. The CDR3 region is CASSGGALTGELFF. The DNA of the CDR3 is TGCGCCAGCAGCGGGGGGGCGTTGACCGGGGAGCTGTTTTTT.

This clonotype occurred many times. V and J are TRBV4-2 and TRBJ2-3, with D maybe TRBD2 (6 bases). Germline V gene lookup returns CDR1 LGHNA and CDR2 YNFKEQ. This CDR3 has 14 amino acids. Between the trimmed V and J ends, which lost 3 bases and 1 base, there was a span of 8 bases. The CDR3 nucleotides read TGTGCCAGCAGCCAGCGGGGCGGCACAGATACGCAGTATTTT. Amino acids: CASSQRGGTDTQYF.

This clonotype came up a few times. CDR3 DNA: TGTGCCACCCTAGCGGGGGCGAACAATGAGCAGTTCTTC. Amino acid sequence: CATLAGANNEQFF. This rearrangement joins TRBV6-2 or TRBV6-3 to TRBJ2-1; TRBD2 matches at 10 bases. The germline gives CDR1 MNHEY, CDR2 SVGEGT. With 10 bases clipped from V and 5 bases from J, the junction kept 5 bases outside the gene matches. The CDR3 totals 13 residues.

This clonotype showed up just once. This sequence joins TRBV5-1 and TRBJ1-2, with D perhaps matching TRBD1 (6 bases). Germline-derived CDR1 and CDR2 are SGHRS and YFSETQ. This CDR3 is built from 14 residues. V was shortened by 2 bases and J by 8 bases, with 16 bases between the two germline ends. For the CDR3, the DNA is TGCGCCAGCAGCTTACAGGGTCCGGATCTCGGCTACACCTTC. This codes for CASSLQGPDLGYTF.

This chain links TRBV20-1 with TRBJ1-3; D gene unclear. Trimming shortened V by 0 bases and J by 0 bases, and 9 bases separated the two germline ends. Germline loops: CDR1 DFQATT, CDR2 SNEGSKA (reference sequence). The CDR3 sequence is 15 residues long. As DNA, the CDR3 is TGCAGTGCTAGAGACTCCCCGGGCTCTGGAAACACCATATATTTT. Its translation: CSARDSPGSGNTIYF.

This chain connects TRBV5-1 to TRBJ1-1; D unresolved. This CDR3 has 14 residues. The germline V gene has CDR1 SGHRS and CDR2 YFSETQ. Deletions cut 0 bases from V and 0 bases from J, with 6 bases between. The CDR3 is CASSLAFVNTEAFF. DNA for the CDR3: TGCGCCAGCAGCTTGGCTTTCGTGAACACTGAAGCTTTCTTT.